Listed below are T cell receptor beta chains from one sample, sequenced in a study of human T cells and chemical hapten exposure. Via MiXCR, TCRdb re-called the RACE reads, giving one row per CDR3 protein. The sample consists of roughly 160,000 distinct CDR3 sequences, roughly 14% of them appearing once. The source material was whole blood, sampled in connection with sensitization to the hapten diphenylcyclopropenone (DPC). All receptors come from a woman aged 25-40 years with alopecia areata. Some clones in this sample may be carry-over from other donors' samples. Both conserved end residues are part of each CDR3. The order of the fields is CDR3 DNA, CDR3 protein, V gene, J gene, D gene, clone size. A D gene is named only where the DNA matches it firmly. Clone size is not always given. Where it is, it says once, few, many or a class for expanded clones.

CDR3 DNA: TGTGCCAGCAGCTTAGTCGCGCCGCAAGAGACCCAGTACTTC; CDR3 protein: CASSLVAPQETQYF; V gene: TRBV7-2; J gene: TRBJ2-5; D gene: NA; clone size: NA
CDR3 DNA: TGTGCCAGCAGTTTGCTAGCTTCGGGTGAGCAGTTCTTC; CDR3 protein: CASSLLASGEQFF; V gene: TRBV27; J gene: TRBJ2-1; D gene: NA; clone size: once
CDR3 DNA: TGTGCCAGCAGCCAACTAGCGGGAGTCAGTGAGCAGTTCTTC; CDR3 protein: CASSQLAGVSEQFF; V gene: TRBV7-6; J gene: TRBJ2-1; D gene: TRBD2; clone size: NA
CDR3 DNA: TGTGCCAGCAGCTCCTCCTCCGGGGGGGCCGGTGAGCAGTTCTTC; CDR3 protein: CASSSSSGGAGEQFF; V gene: TRBV7-9; J gene: TRBJ2-1; D gene: TRBD2; clone size: NA
CDR3 DNA: TGTGCCAGCAGCGTAGACCCAACCGGACTCCTGATCTATGAGCAGTTCTTC; CDR3 protein: CASSVDPTGLLIYEQFF; V gene: TRBV9; J gene: TRBJ2-1; D gene: NA; clone size: few
CDR3 DNA: TGTGCCAGCAGTCCGGACAGGTGGGAGGTGAACACTGAAGCTTTCTTT; CDR3 protein: CASSPDRWEVNTEAFF; V gene: TRBV12-3/TRBV12-4; J gene: TRBJ1-1; D gene: TRBD1; clone size: NA
CDR3 DNA: TGCGCCAGCAGCTTCGACTCCTTGAATTCCCCCGAGCAGTACTTC; CDR3 protein: CASSFDSLNSPEQYF; V gene: TRBV5-1; J gene: TRBJ2-7; D gene: NA; clone size: few
CDR3 DNA: TGCGCCAGCAGCCAAGATCTTTACGGGGGAGGAGGAAATGAGCAGTTCTTC; CDR3 protein: CASSQDLYGGGGNEQFF; V gene: TRBV4-3; J gene: TRBJ2-1; D gene: NA; clone size: few
CDR3 DNA: TGTGCCAGCAGCGGGACAGGGGCCTACAATGAGCAGTTCTTC; CDR3 protein: CASSGTGAYNEQFF; V gene: TRBV25-1; J gene: TRBJ2-1; D gene: TRBD1; clone size: few
CDR3 DNA: TGTGCCAGCAGTGAAGCAAACCCGGGAGGCTATGGCTACACCTTC; CDR3 protein: CASSEANPGGYGYTF; V gene: TRBV6-1; J gene: TRBJ1-2; D gene: NA; clone size: few
CDR3 DNA: TGTGCCAGCAGCCCTCTGGGCAGGGCCTCGGGCACTGAAGCTTTCTTT; CDR3 protein: CASSPLGRASGTEAFF; V gene: TRBV4-2; J gene: TRBJ1-1; D gene: NA; clone size: many
CDR3 DNA: TGTGCCAGCAGCTTAGGAGGGGCAGGGGCCAAAAACATTCAGTACTTC; CDR3 protein: CASSLGGAGAKNIQYF; V gene: TRBV11-1; J gene: TRBJ2-4; D gene: NA; clone size: few
CDR3 DNA: TGTGCCAGCAGACCGGATGACAGTCAAGAGGCCACCGGGGAGCTGTTTTTT; CDR3 protein: CASRPDDSQEATGELFF; V gene: TRBV6-2/TRBV6-3; J gene: TRBJ2-2; D gene: NA; clone size: few
CDR3 DNA: TGCGCCAGCAGCTTGGGGACTAGCGGGGGAAAAGAGACCCAGTACTTC; CDR3 protein: CASSLGTSGGKETQYF; V gene: TRBV5-1; J gene: TRBJ2-5; D gene: TRBD2; clone size: few
CDR3 DNA: TGTGCCACAGAAGCGGGAGCAGACAATGAGCAGTTCTTC; CDR3 protein: CATEAGADNEQFF; V gene: TRBV6-2/TRBV6-3; J gene: TRBJ2-1; D gene: TRBD2; clone size: NA
CDR3 DNA: TGCAGCGTTCGGACGACCAGCTCCTACGAGCAGTACTTC; CDR3 protein: CSVRTTSSYEQYF; V gene: TRBV29-1; J gene: TRBJ2-7; D gene: NA; clone size: few
CDR3 DNA: TGTGCCAGCAGCTTGGGCGGGAGCCTAAATTCACCCCTCCACTTT; CDR3 protein: CASSLGGSLNSPLHF; V gene: TRBV7-9; J gene: TRBJ1-6; D gene: NA; clone size: NA
CDR3 DNA: TGCGCCAGCAGCTTGGGACAGGCGCTCTCCTACGAGCAGTACTTC; CDR3 protein: CASSLGQALSYEQYF; V gene: TRBV5-1; J gene: TRBJ2-7; D gene: NA; clone size: NA
CDR3 DNA: TGCGCCAGCAGCCAAGAAAGGGGGCAAGAGACCCAGTACTTC; CDR3 protein: CASSQERGQETQYF; V gene: TRBV4-3; J gene: TRBJ2-5; D gene: NA; clone size: NA
CDR3 DNA: TGCAGTGCTAGAGAGGTGGCAGGTATTGGCACCCAGCATTTT; CDR3 protein: CSAREVAGIGTQHF; V gene: TRBV20-1; J gene: TRBJ1-5; D gene: NA; clone size: NA
CDR3 DNA: TGTGCCAGCAGCACAGGGACACCCTCGTACCAAGAGACCCAGTACTTC; CDR3 protein: CASSTGTPSYQETQYF; V gene: TRBV2; J gene: TRBJ2-5; D gene: NA; clone size: few
CDR3 DNA: TGCAGCGTTGGCTCGACAGGGGCCTATGGCTACACCTTC; CDR3 protein: CSVGSTGAYGYTF; V gene: TRBV29-1; J gene: TRBJ1-2; D gene: TRBD1; clone size: NA
CDR3 DNA: TGTGCCAGCAGCTTGGGGGACAGCAGATACGAGCAGTACTTC; CDR3 protein: CASSLGDSRYEQYF; V gene: TRBV5-4; J gene: TRBJ2-7; D gene: TRBD1; clone size: NA
CDR3 DNA: TGCAGTGCTAGAGTCAGGGGTATCGCGAACACCGGGGAGCTGTTTTTT; CDR3 protein: CSARVRGIANTGELFF; V gene: TRBV20-1; J gene: TRBJ2-2; D gene: NA; clone size: NA
CDR3 DNA: TGTGCCAGCAGCTGGGGGGGCTACTCCTACGAGCAGTACTTC; CDR3 protein: CASSWGGYSYEQYF; V gene: TRBV5-4; J gene: TRBJ2-7; D gene: NA; clone size: few
CDR3 DNA: TGCAGCGTTGACGGTTATAACTATGGCTACACCTTC; CDR3 protein: CSVDGYNYGYTF; V gene: TRBV29-1; J gene: TRBJ1-2; D gene: NA; clone size: NA
CDR3 DNA: TGTGCCAGCCGAGACAGGGCATCCTCTGGAAACACCATATATTTT; CDR3 protein: CASRDRASSGNTIYF; V gene: TRBV2; J gene: TRBJ1-3; D gene: TRBD1; clone size: few
CDR3 DNA: TGTGCCAGCAGTACGACAGGCGTTGGAGGCTACACCTTC; CDR3 protein: CASSTTGVGGYTF; V gene: TRBV12-3/TRBV12-4; J gene: TRBJ1-2; D gene: NA; clone size: NA